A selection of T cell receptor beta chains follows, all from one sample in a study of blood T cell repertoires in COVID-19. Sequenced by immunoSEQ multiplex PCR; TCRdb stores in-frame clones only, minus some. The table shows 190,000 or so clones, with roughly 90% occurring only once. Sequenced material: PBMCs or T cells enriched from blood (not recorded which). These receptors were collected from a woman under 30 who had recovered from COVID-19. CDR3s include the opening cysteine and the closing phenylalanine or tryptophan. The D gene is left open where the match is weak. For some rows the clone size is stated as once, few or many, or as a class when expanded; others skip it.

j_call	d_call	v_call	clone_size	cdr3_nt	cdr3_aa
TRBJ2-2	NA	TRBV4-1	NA	TGCGCCAGCAGCCAAGTAAGACTTGTAAACACCGGGGAGCTGTTTTTT	CASSQVRLVNTGELFF
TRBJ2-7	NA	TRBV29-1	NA	TGCAGCGTTGAAGGCCGGGATATGTACGAGCAGTACTTC	CSVEGRDMYEQYF
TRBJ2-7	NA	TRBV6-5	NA	TGTGCCAGCAGTTACTTAGCGCAGAGCTCCTACGAGCAGTACTTC	CASSYLAQSSYEQYF
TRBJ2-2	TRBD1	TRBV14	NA	TGTGCCAGCAGCCCCGGACAGGGGCACTTTTCCGGGGAGCTGTTTTTT	CASSPGQGHFSGELFF
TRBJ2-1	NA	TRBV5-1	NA	TGCGCCAGCAGCCCCCCCGGGGAGCGTACCTACAATGAGCAGTTCTTC	CASSPPGERTYNEQFF
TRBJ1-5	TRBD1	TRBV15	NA	TGTGCCACCAGCGAAAGACAGGGAAATCAGCCCCAGCATTTT	CATSERQGNQPQHF
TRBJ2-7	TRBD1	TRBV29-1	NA	TGCAGCGTAGACGAAGGGGACAGCTACGAGCAGTACTTC	CSVDEGDSYEQYF
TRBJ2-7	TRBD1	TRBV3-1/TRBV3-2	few	TGTGCCAGCAGCTCGACGACAGGGTCCTACGAGCAGTACTTC	CASSSTTGSYEQYF
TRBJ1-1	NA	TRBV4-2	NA	TGTGCCAGCAGCCAGGAGGACGAGAGGGCTTTCTTT	CASSQEDERAFF
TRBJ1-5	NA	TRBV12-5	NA	TGTGCTAGTGGTTTGGTAATAGACCGGACATTTAGCAATCAGCCCCAGCATTTT	CASGLVIDRTFSNQPQHF
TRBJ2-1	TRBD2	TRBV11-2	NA	TGTGCCAGCACCCCCCTAAGCGGGGGGCCCCCCAATGAGCAGTTCTTC	CASTPLSGGPPNEQFF
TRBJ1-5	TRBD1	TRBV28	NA	TGTGCCAGCAGCTACGGAACAGGGGTTGCGGTTCAGCCCCAGCATTTT	CASSYGTGVAVQPQHF
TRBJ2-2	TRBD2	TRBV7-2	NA	TGTGCCAGCGGCGCCGGGACTAGCGGTATATACGCGAACACCGGGGAGCTGTTTTTT	CASGAGTSGIYANTGELFF
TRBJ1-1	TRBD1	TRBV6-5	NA	TGTGCCGCGGGGGACAGGGGGCAAGGGAACACTGAAGCTTTCTTT	CAAGDRGQGNTEAFF
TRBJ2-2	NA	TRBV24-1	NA	TGTGCCAGTACAGGGTCCACCGGGGAGCTGTTTTTT	CASTGSTGELFF
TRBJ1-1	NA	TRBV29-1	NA	TGCAGCGTTGAGAAAGGGAGTACTGAAGCTTTCTTT	CSVEKGSTEAFF
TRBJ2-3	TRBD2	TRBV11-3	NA	TGTGCCAGCAGTTATAGCGGGGGGGCCACAGATACGCAGTATTTT	CASSYSGGATDTQYF
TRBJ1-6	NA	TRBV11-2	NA	TGTGCCAGCAGCTTAGGACCGAACTTGAATAAAGGGGGTTCACCCCTCCACTTT	CASSLGPNLNKGGSPLHF
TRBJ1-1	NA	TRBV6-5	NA	TGTGCCAGCAGCGTAATGGTAGCTGAAGCTTTCTTT	CASSVMVAEAFF
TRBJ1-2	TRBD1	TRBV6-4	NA	TGTGCCATTGACAGGGGGAACTATGGCTACACCTTC	CAIDRGNYGYTF
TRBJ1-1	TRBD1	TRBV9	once	TGTGCCAGCAGCCCAAATACAAGACAGGGGGAAGCTTTCTTT	CASSPNTRQGEAFF
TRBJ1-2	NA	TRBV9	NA	TGTGCCAGCAGCGAACAGAAGACCTATGGCTACACCTTC	CASSEQKTYGYTF
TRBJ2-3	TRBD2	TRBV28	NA	TGTGCCAGCAGCCCCGGACTAGCGGGGGGCACAGATACGCAGTATTTT	CASSPGLAGGTDTQYF
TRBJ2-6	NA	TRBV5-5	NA	TGTGCCAGCAACACAGGGATCCCCTCTGGGGCCAACGTCCTGACTTTC	CASNTGIPSGANVLTF
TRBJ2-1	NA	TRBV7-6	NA	TGTGCCAGCAGCCCCTATATAGGGGGAGAATCCTACAATGAGCAGTTCTTC	CASSPYIGGESYNEQFF
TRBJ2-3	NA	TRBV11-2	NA	TGTGCCAGCAGCTTAGATTCAAATACGCAGTATTTT	CASSLDSNTQYF
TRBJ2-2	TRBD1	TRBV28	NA	TGTGCCAGCAGCCGACAGGGTACCGGGGAGCTGTTTTTT	CASSRQGTGELFF
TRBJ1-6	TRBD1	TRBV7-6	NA	TGTGCCAGCAGCCCCGGGACAGGGAAGGGGTTTTATTCACCCCTCCACTTT	CASSPGTGKGFYSPLHF
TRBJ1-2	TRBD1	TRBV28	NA	TGTGCCAGCCTCTTCAGACAGGGAAACCATGGCTACACCTTC	CASLFRQGNHGYTF
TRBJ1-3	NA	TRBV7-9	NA	TGTGCCAGCAGCTTAGGGACAGCAGGAAACACCATATATTTT	CASSLGTAGNTIYF
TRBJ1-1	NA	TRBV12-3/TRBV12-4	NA	TGTGCCAGCAGTCAATCAGAGGGCACTGAAGCTTTCTTT	CASSQSEGTEAFF
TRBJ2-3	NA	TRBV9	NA	TGTGCCAGCAGCCCCTCGGACTACACAGATACGCAGTATTTT	CASSPSDYTDTQYF
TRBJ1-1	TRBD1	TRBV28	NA	TGTGCCAGCAGTTTGTCGGACAGGGGTTCTGAAGCTTTCTTT	CASSLSDRGSEAFF
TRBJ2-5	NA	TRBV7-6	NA	TGTGCCAGCAGCCTCAGGGTTATGGAGACCCAGTACTTC	CASSLRVMETQYF
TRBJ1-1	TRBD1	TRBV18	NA	TGTGCCAGCTCACCTCAGGGGGCGACGGGGAACACTGAAGCTTTCTTT	CASSPQGATGNTEAFF
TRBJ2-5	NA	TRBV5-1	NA	TGCGCCAGCAGCATTGGGGCTAGTCAGACCCAGTACTTC	CASSIGASQTQYF
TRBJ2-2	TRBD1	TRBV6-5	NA	TGTGCCACAGTCACAGGGGGCGCAGGTACCGGGGAGCTGTTTTTT	CATVTGGAGTGELFF
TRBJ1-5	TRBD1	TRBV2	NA	TGTGCCAGCTTGGACAGGGGGAGATATAGCAATCAGCCCCAGCATTTT	CASLDRGRYSNQPQHF
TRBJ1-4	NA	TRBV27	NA	TGTGCCAGCAGCCAGGGTACAAATCCGGAAAAACTGTTTTTT	CASSQGTNPEKLFF
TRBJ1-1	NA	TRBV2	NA	TGTGCCAGCAGAACCGGGCAGGGGACGAACACTGAAGCTTTCTTT	CASRTGQGTNTEAFF